This T cell receptor beta chain stems from a study of human T cells and chemical hapten exposure. MiXCR, applied by TCRdb to the RACE reads, yields one record per CDR3 protein. Of under 150,000 distinct CDR3 sequences listed, about 12% are singletons. Sample time point: patch test 1, 2 weeks after DPC sensitization. Treatment meaning: therapeutic diphenylcyclopropenone sensitization with weekly scalp DPC. Extraction yielded total RNA from whole blood (unfractionated). This CDR3 has 13 amino acids. Trimming pared 2 bases from V and 9 bases from J, leaving 11 bases between. This clonotype came up many times.

The sequences come from whole blood, collected in connection with sensitization to the hapten diphenylcyclopropenone (DPC). The sequence came from a woman aged 45-65 years with alopecia areata. Some clones in this sample may be carry-over from other donors' samples. The rearrangement joins TRBV12-3 or TRBV12-4 to TRBJ2-1; D possibly corresponds to TRBD2 (6 bases). The CDR3 DNA sequence: TGTGCCAGCAGTTTAAGTCGGGGGTCTGAGCAGTTCTTC. Its protein product is CASSLSRGSEQFF.